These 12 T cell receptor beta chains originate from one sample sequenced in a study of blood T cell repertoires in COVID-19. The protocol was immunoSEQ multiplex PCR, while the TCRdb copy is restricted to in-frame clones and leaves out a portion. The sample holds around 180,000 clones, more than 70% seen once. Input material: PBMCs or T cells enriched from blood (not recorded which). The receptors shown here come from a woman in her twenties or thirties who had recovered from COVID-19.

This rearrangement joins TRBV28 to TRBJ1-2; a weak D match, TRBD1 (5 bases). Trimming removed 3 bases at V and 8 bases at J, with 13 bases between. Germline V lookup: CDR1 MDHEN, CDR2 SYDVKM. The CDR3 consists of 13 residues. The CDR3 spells CASSFRQGGGYTF. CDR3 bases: TGTGCCAGCAGTTTTCGGCAGGGTGGCGGCTACACCTTC.

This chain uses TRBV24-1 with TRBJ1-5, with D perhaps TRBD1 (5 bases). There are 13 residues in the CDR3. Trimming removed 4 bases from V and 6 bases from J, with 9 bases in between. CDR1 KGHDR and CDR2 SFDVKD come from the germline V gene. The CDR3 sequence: CATSETAAQPQHF. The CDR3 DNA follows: TGTGCCACCAGTGAGACAGCAGCTCAGCCCCAGCATTTT.

CDR3: CASSQERRGGYTF. The CDR3 coding sequence is TGTGCCAGCAGCCAAGAGAGGCGGGGTGGCTACACCTTC. V is TRBV3-1 (or the pseudogene TRBV3-2) and J is TRBJ1-2; no reliable D call. The CDR3 runs to 13 residues. Trimming took off 0 bases at V and 7 bases at J, with 9 bases between the two ends. The V gene's germline CDR1 is LGHDT and CDR2 YNNKEL (reference sequence).

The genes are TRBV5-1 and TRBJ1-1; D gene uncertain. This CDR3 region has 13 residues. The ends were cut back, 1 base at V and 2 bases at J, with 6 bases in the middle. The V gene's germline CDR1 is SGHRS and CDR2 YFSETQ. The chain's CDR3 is CASSLTANTEAFF. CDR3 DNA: TGCGCCAGCAGCTTGACAGCCAACACTGAAGCTTTCTTT.

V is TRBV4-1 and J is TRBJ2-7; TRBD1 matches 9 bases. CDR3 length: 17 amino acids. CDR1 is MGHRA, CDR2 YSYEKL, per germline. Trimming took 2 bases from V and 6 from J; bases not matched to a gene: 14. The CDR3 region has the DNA TGCGCCAGCAGCCAACCCCTCTCAAGGGACAGGGCCGCCGAGCAGTACTTC. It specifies CASSQPLSRDRAAEQYF.

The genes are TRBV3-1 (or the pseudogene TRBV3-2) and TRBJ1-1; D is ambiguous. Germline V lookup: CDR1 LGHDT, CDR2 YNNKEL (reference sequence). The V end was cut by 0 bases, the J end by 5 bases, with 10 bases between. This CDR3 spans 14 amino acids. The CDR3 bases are TGTGCCAGCAGCCAAGATCGCGGGAGTACTGAAGCTTTCTTT. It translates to CASSQDRGSTEAFF.

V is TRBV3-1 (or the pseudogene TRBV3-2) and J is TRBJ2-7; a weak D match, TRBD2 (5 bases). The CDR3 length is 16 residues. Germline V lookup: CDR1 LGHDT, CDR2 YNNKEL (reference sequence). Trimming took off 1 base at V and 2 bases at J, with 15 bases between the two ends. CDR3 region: CASSQGMRASAYEQYF. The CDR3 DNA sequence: TGTGCCAGCAGCCAAGGAATGAGGGCAAGTGCCTACGAGCAGTACTTC.

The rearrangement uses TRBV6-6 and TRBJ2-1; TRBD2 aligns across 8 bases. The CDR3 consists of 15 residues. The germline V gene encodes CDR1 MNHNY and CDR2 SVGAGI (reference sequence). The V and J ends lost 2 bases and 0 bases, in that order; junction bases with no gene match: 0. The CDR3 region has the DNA TGTGCCAGCAGTTACGCGGGAGGCTCCTACAATGAGCAGTTCTTC. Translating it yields CASSYAGGSYNEQFF.

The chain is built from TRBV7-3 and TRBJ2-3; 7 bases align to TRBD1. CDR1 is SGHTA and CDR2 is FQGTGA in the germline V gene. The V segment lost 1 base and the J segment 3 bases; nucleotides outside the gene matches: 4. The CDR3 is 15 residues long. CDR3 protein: CASSLRNRGTDTQYF. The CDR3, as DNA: TGTGCCAGCAGCTTAAGAAACAGGGGTACAGATACGCAGTATTTT.

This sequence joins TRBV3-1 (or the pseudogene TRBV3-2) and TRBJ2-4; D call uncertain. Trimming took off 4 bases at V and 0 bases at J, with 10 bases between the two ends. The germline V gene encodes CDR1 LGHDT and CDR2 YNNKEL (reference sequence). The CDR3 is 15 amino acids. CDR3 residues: CASSPRLIAKNIQYF. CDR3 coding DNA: TGTGCCAGCAGCCCGCGCCTCATAGCCAAAAACATTCAGTACTTC.

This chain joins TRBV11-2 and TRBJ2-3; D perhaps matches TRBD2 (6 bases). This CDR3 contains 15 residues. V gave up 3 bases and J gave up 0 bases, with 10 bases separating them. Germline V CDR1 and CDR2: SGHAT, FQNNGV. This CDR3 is CASSFLASSTDTQYF. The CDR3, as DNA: TGTGCCAGCAGCTTTCTAGCGAGTAGCACAGATACGCAGTATTTT.

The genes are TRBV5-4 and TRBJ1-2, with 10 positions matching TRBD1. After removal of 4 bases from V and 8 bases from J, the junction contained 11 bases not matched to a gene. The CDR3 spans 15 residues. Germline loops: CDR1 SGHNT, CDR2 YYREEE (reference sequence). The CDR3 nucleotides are TGTGCCAGCAGCATTAAACGACAGGGGGCGCTGGGCTACACCTTC. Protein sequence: CASSIKRQGALGYTF.